The 5 T cell receptor beta chains listed next were all sequenced from one sample in a study of T cells in Graves' hyperthyroidism and ophthalmopathy (dated 2019 in TCRdb). The library was built by means of multiplex PCR. The reads were generated on an Illumina HiSeq 2000. Amplification of TCR beta CDR3 regions was carried out from RNA transcripts. A first-round RT-PCR of the TCR CDR3 used the HTBI primer set with the Qiagen OneStep RT-PCR kit. TCRdb trimmed public reads at Q25 via fastp, called clones via MiXCR and kept in-frame beta chains. Rows with a matching CDR3 protein are joined into one entry that keeps the most common DNA and genes. This sample gives approximately 870,000 distinct CDR3 sequences in total; 35% to 45% of them show up just once. The ten largest clones represent more than 7% of the sample. The sample was blood. The origin of the receptors is a man younger than 35 with Graves' hyperthyroidism.

For this clonotype: This may be a read error: a much more frequent sequence differs by one nucleotide. The V call is TRBV9, the J call TRBJ2-5; D is perhaps TRBD1 or TRBD2 (5 bases each). CDR3 length equals 15 residues. Per germline, CDR1 SGDLS and CDR2 YYNGEE. CDR3 protein: CASSVVPGPQETQCF. DNA of the CDR3: TGTGCCAGCAGCGTGGTGCCGGGGCCGCAAGAGACCCAGTGCTTC.

Comment on this clonotype: The germline gene is not matched at one end of the junction; a read error may be the cause. J is TRBJ1-1 and V is TRBV10-2, with D maybe TRBD1 (5 bases). There are 13 residues in the CDR3. CDR1 is WSHSY and CDR2 is SAAADI in the germline V gene. CDR3 loop: CASSQYLGAEAFF. The CDR3 nucleotides read TGTGCCAGCAGCCAGTACCTAGGGGCTGAAGCTTTCTTT.

This clonotype came up once. This rearrangement joins TRBV20-1 to TRBJ2-7; D is perhaps TRBD2 (5 bases). The germline V and J ends were trimmed by 6 bases and 2 bases, with 17 bases remaining between them. The CDR3 sequence is 14 residues long. CDR1 and CDR2 (germline): DFQATT, SNEGSKA (reference sequence). CDR3 residues: CSAITGNRPYEQYF. The CDR3 coding sequence is TGCAGTGCCATAACGGGGAATCGGCCCTACGAGCAGTACTTC.

In its sample, this clonotype was seen many times. The chain couples TRBV24-1 to TRBJ1-1; TRBD1 is a possible D gene (5 bases). Between the trimmed V and J ends, which lost 3 bases and 1 base, there was a span of 11 bases. Germline V gives CDR1 KGHDR, CDR2 SFDVKD. CDR3 size: 15 residues. The CDR3 is CATSDGQRGNTEAFF. CDR3 bases: TGTGCCACCAGTGATGGCCAAAGGGGGAACACTGAAGCTTTCTTT.

This clonotype came up many times. V gene TRBV6-5 combines with J gene TRBJ1-1; TRBD1 might be the D (5 bases). The CDR3 covers 13 residues. V was cut by 6 bases and J by 7 bases, with 15 bases left in between. The V gene's germline CDR1 is MNHEY and CDR2 SVGAGI. The CDR3 region has the DNA TGTGCCAGCAGGAAACAGACAGAACTTGAAGCTTTCTTT. Its protein product is CASRKQTELEAFF.